This passage covers 23 T cell receptor beta chains from one sample sequenced in a study of T cell repertoires in cytomegalovirus infection. No antigen has been assigned to these receptors. TCRdb analysed the reads with MiXCR anew, one entry per CDR3 protein. The data hold 350,000 to 400,000 distinct CDR3 sequences, with just under 35% observed a single time. The sequences come from cultured PBMCs, collected from culture after CMV antigen stimulation. The receptor source for this set is a human donor in good health (CMV status not recorded). Some clones in this sample may be carry-over from other donors' samples.

The V call is TRBV6-1, the J call TRBJ2-1, with 10 positions matching TRBD1. CDR3 size: 14 residues. Germline lookup yields CDR1 MNHNS and CDR2 SASEGT. The V segment lost 9 bases and the J segment 8 bases; nucleotides outside the gene matches: 10. The CDR3 DNA is TGTGCCAGTAGGACGGGACAGGGGTTCGATGAGCAGTTCTTC. It codes for CASRTGQGFDEQFF.

This clonotype was detected only a few times. This chain connects TRBV30 to TRBJ1-2; D call uncertain. The CDR3 runs 11 residues. V lost 8 bases and J 4 bases, leaving 11 bases between the germline ends. In germline, CDR1 is GTSNPN, CDR2 SVGIG (reference sequence). Written as DNA, the CDR3 is TGTGCCCAAATGACGGGCTATGGCTACACCTTC. Translation gives CAQMTGYGYTF.

This clonotype appeared a few times. This chain connects TRBV7-2 to TRBJ2-1; maybe TRBD1 (7 bases). The CDR3 runs 15 residues. V lost 5 bases and J lost 6, with 17 bases in between. The germline V gene has CDR1 SGHTA and CDR2 FQGNSA. CDR3 sequence: CASSRGQGGTNEQFF. As DNA, the CDR3 is TGTGCCAGCAGCCGAGGCCAGGGGGGCACCAATGAGCAGTTCTTC.

The chain links TRBV20-1 to TRBJ1-2; 9 positions match TRBD1. The CDR3 is 16 amino acids. Germline V gene lookup returns CDR1 DFQATT and CDR2 SNEGSKA (reference sequence). V trimming: 1 base; J trimming: 1 base; junction bases outside the gene matches: 7. This chain's CDR3 is CSARGPGQGLNYGYTF. As DNA, the CDR3 is TGCAGTGCTAGAGGGCCGGGACAGGGACTTAACTATGGCTACACCTTC.

The V gene is TRBV5-1, the J gene TRBJ2-3; 11 bases line up with TRBD2. The CDR3 runs to 16 residues. Germline CDR1 is SGHRS and CDR2 is YFSETQ. The J segment lost 4 bases and the V segment lost 4 bases, leaving 8 bases of the junction unmatched. The CDR3 spells CASSGLAGGRADTQYF. In DNA, the CDR3 is TGCGCCAGCAGCGGATTAGCGGGAGGGCGGGCAGATACGCAGTATTTT.

The V call is TRBV7-6, the J call TRBJ2-2, with D possibly being TRBD2 (5 bases). Trimming cost V 5 bases and J 7 bases, with 17 bases left between them. The CDR3 extends over 15 amino acids. The germline CDR1 and CDR2 sequences are SGHVS and FNYEAQ. CDR3 nucleotide sequence: TGTGCCAGCAGCCTGCCCGGACTCCAAGACGGGGAGCTGTTTTTT. It specifies CASSLPGLQDGELFF. Filled out from reference TRBV7-6 and TRBJ2-2, the complete variable domain reads GAGVSQSPRYKVTKRGQDVALRCDPISGHVSLYWYRQALGQGPEFLTYFNYEAQQDKSGLPNDRFSAERPEGSISTLTIQRTEQRDSAMYRCASSLPGLQDGELFFGEGSRLTVL.

This chain joins TRBV10-3 and TRBJ2-7, with 7 bases fitting TRBD2. CDR1 and CDR2 (germline): ENHRY, SYGVKD. The CDR3 runs to 15 residues. J lost 4 bases, V lost 0 bases, and 6 bases had no gene match. CDR3 DNA sequence: TGTGCCATCAGTGAGTCGAGGGAGGGCCGGTACGAGCAGTACGTC. Translating it yields CAISESREGRYEQYV.

This clonotype appeared a few times. The DNA of the CDR3 is TGTGCCAGCAGTGCCCGGGGAGTTTACGAGCAGTACTTC. Protein product: CASSARGVYEQYF. The rearrangement links TRBV28 to TRBJ2-7; possibly TRBD2 for D (5 bases). This CDR3 is built from 13 residues. Germline V gene data show CDR1 as MDHEN and CDR2 as SYDVKM. Trimming removed 5 bases from V and 4 bases from J, with 12 bases in between.

This clonotype has just one count. The J gene is TRBJ1-1, the V gene TRBV27; D may be TRBD1 (5 bases). With 3 bases removed from V and 8 bases from J, the gap between germline ends came to 10 bases. Per the germline V gene, CDR1 is MNHEY and CDR2 is SMNVEV (reference sequence). The CDR3 is 12 residues long. The CDR3 sequence: CASSFLPGEAFF. The CDR3 region has the DNA TGTGCCAGCAGTTTCCTGCCAGGGGAAGCTTTCTTT.

The chain links TRBV7-2 to TRBJ2-3, with 7 bases fitting TRBD2. Germline V CDR1 and CDR2: SGHTA, FQGNSA. The CDR3 runs to 15 residues. V lost 5 bases, J lost 0 bases, and 5 bases stayed unmatched. CDR3 bases: TGTGCCAGCAGCGGCGGGGGATCTAGCACAGATACGCAGTATTTT. Protein: CASSGGGSSTDTQYF.

The chain is built from TRBV5-1 and TRBJ2-1; D unclear. Germline CDR1 reads SGHRS; CDR2 reads YFSETQ. Trimming cost V 0 bases and J 4 bases, with 8 bases left between them. The CDR3 covers 14 residues. CDR3 residues: CASSLAPDYNEQFF. The CDR3 DNA sequence: TGCGCCAGCAGCTTGGCTCCAGATTACAATGAGCAGTTCTTC.

The chain combines TRBV28 with TRBJ2-7, with 8 bases aligning to TRBD1. This CDR3 is 17 amino acids long. CDR1 and CDR2 from the germline V gene are MDHEN and SYDVKM. V gave up 4 bases and J gave up 3 bases; unmatched junction bases: 14. The CDR3, as DNA: TGTGCCAGCAGTTCAGCTTACGACCGGGACAGGTTCTACGAGCAGTACTTC. This encodes CASSSAYDRDRFYEQYF.

This clonotype was detected ten times or more. This sequence joins TRBV7-2 and TRBJ2-7; D is unresolved. CDR3 size: 14 residues. Trimming pared 5 bases from V and 0 bases from J, leaving 11 bases between. From germline, CDR1 is SGHTA and CDR2 FQGNSA. CDR3 amino acids: CASSIRLDSYEQYF. CDR3 DNA: TGTGCCAGCAGCATACGACTCGACTCCTACGAGCAGTACTTC.

Only a few counts were recorded for this clonotype. The chain employs TRBV6-5 and TRBJ1-1; D is perhaps TRBD1 (6 bases). Per germline, CDR1 MNHEY and CDR2 SVGAGI. V lost 5 bases and J lost 4, with 17 bases in between. The CDR3 extends over 15 amino acids. The CDR3 nucleotides read TGTGCCAGCAGTCTGGGAGGGGGGGCAGGCACTGAAGCTTTCTTT. It translates to CASSLGGGAGTEAFF.

This chain connects TRBV15 to TRBJ2-7, with D tentatively TRBD2 (5 bases). Germline V gives CDR1 LNHNV, CDR2 YYDKDF (reference sequence). V shed 5 bases and J shed 2 bases, with 13 bases lying between them. CDR3 length: 14 amino acids. The CDR3 spells CATSGGSIPYEQYV. CDR3 DNA: TGTGCCACCAGCGGTGGGAGCATTCCCTACGAGCAGTACGTC.

The genes are TRBV20-1 and TRBJ2-1; 14 nucleotides agree with TRBD2. V shed 5 bases and J 1 base; nucleotides not matched to a gene: 10. There are 18 residues in the CDR3. Per the germline V gene, CDR1 is DFQATT and CDR2 is SNEGSKA (reference sequence). For the CDR3, the DNA is TGCAGTGCTTACGGACTAGCGGGAGGCTTTGGGTCCTACAATGAGCAGTTCTTC. It yields the protein CSAYGLAGGFGSYNEQFF.

This clonotype was counted a few times. The limits of the CDR3 on the DNA are not certain, so only TCRdb's listed CDR3 is given. V is TRBV28 and J is TRBJ1-5; the table's D call, TRBD1, was not checked against the DNA. Germline values: CDR1 MDHEN, CDR2 SYDVKM. A total of 19 residues make up the CDR3, ends included. CDR3 loop: CASSSSTRDRVTLMQPQHF.

V and J are TRBV19 and TRBJ1-1; D is ambiguous. The V end lost 5 bases, the J end lost 5 bases, and 6 bases lay between the germline ends. The V gene's germline CDR1 is LNHDA and CDR2 SQIVND (reference sequence). The CDR3 consists of 11 residues. This chain's CDR3 is CASSELTEAFF. For the CDR3, the DNA is TGTGCCAGTAGTGAGCTTACTGAAGCTTTCTTT.

The V and J genes are TRBV10-2 and TRBJ1-3; unclear D gene. The CDR3 has 14 amino acids. The V end lost 8 bases, the J end lost 0 bases, and 11 bases lay between the germline ends. Per the germline V gene, CDR1 is WSHSY and CDR2 is SAAADI. In DNA, the CDR3 is TGCGCCAGCTTCGGTAGCTTCTCTGGAAACACCATATATTTT. Translated: CASFGSFSGNTIYF.

This clonotype was seen at least ten times. The chain links TRBV7-2 to TRBJ1-6; no definite D call. V was pared by 5 bases and J by 9 bases, with 14 bases between. This CDR3 has 14 residues. Germline V gene sequence: CDR1 SGHTA, CDR2 FQGNSA. The CDR3 reads CASSTTPHISPLHF. The CDR3 DNA reads TGTGCCAGCAGCACCACCCCCCATATTTCACCCCTCCACTTT.

This sequence joins TRBV12-3 or TRBV12-4 and TRBJ2-1; D is unclear. CDR3 size: 13 residues. The ends were cut back, 1 base at V and 6 bases at J, with 7 bases in the middle. CDR3 residues: CASSLGASNEQFF. CDR3 bases: TGTGCCAGCAGTTTAGGCGCGAGCAATGAGCAGTTCTTC.

The chain recombines TRBV12-3 or TRBV12-4 with TRBJ2-7, with D possibly being TRBD1 (6 bases). This CDR3 has 14 residues. Trimming pared 2 bases from V and 2 bases from J, leaving 10 bases between. CDR3 nucleotide sequence: TGTGCCAGCAGTTTAAGGGACATAACCTACGAGCAGTACTTC. Translating it yields CASSLRDITYEQYF.

This clonotype was counted between two and nine times. This chain uses TRBV5-4 with TRBJ2-7, with D perhaps matching TRBD1 or TRBD2 (5 bases each). CDR1 is SGHNT and CDR2 is YYREEE in the germline V gene (reference sequence). CDR3 size: 13 residues. V shed 4 bases and J shed 5 bases, with 13 bases lying between them. In DNA, the CDR3 is TGTGCCAGCAGCGGGGGACCGAAGGACGAGCAGTACTTC. Protein sequence: CASSGGPKDEQYF.